Listed here are 3 T cell receptor beta chains from one sample, sequenced in a study of cytomegalovirus exposure and HLA in healthy donors. A multiplex PCR was run with 60 Vbeta primers and 13 Jbeta primers. Produced via immunoSEQ multiplex PCR; TCRdb's table is partial and in-frame only. The sample carries 150,000 to 200,000 clones, 75% to 85% recorded once. Sample: PBMCs. All receptors come from a woman between 45 and 60 years old in good health and CMV-seronegative.

This clone was detected only once. The V and J genes are TRBV19 and TRBJ2-1; unclear D gene. Trimming pared 4 bases from V and 9 bases from J, leaving 16 bases between. This CDR3 spans 14 amino acids. Germline assignment: CDR1 LNHDA and CDR2 SQIVND (reference sequence). CDR3 nucleotide sequence: TGTGCCAGTAGTACTCAAACGAGGCTGGGTGAGCAGTTCTTC. Encoded protein: CASSTQTRLGEQFF.

CDR3 region: CASTPVLGEQPQHF. CDR3 coding DNA: TGTGCCAGTACCCCCGTTCTCGGGGAACAGCCCCAGCATTTT. This sequence joins TRBV19 and TRBJ1-5; D uncertain. The CDR3 totals 14 residues. Trimming took off 7 bases at V and 7 bases at J, with 17 bases between the two ends. Per the germline V gene, CDR1 is LNHDA and CDR2 is SQIVND (reference sequence). Full variable domain (rest looked up from reference TRBV19 and TRBJ1-5): DGGITQSPKYLFRKEGQNVTLSCEQNLNHDAMYWYRQDPGQGLRLIYYSQIVNDFQKGDIAEGYSVSREKKESFPLTVTSAQKNPTAFYLCASTPVLGEQPQHFGDGTRLSIL.

The V call is TRBV6-1, the J call TRBJ2-5; D is possibly TRBD2 (6 bases). The CDR3 runs 14 residues. Germline values: CDR1 MNHNS, CDR2 SASEGT. With 6 bases removed from V and 0 bases from J, the gap between germline ends came to 11 bases. The CDR3 sequence: CASRAIADQETQYF. CDR3 in DNA: TGTGCCAGCAGGGCAATAGCGGACCAAGAGACCCAGTACTTC.